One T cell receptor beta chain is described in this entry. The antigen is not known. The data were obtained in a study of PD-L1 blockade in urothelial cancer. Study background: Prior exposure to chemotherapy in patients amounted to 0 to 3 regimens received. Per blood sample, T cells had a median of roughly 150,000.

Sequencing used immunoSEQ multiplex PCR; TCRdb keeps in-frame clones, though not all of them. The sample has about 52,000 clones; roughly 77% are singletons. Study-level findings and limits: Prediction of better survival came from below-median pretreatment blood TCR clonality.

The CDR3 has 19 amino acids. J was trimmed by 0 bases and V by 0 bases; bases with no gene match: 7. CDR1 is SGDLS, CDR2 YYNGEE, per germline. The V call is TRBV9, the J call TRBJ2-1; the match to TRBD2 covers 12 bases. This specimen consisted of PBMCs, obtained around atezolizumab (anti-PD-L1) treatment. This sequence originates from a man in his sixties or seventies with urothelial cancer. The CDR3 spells CASSVGGLAGPSSYNEQFF. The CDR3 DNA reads TGTGCCAGCAGCGTAGGGGGACTAGCGGGCCCGAGCTCCTACAATGAGCAGTTCTTC.